This TCR beta chain came from a study of vaccination and CD4 T cells after COVID-19. Findings and limits, study-wide: Researchers report that 304 of 307 vaccine-specific clones in convalescent patients proved spike mono-reactive.

There are 14 residues in the CDR3. Per the germline V gene, CDR1 is SNHLY and CDR2 is FYNNEI. The V end was cut by 3 bases, the J end by 0 bases, with 6 bases between. Treatment given: roughly ten-day PBMC culture with coronavirus spike peptide pools or control peptides (ViraFEST assay). CD4+ T cells that had been cultured provided DNA sequenced with the Oncomine TCR Beta short-read assay. A single record per CDR3 protein comes from TCRdb applying MiXCR to the PCR reads. The table includes roughly 15,000 distinct CDR3 sequences, about 29% detected once. This clonotype has a handful of counts. Its antigen is currently unknown.

This receptor was obtained from a human donor with COVID-19. The chain recombines TRBV2 with TRBJ2-4; weak D call: TRBD2 (6 bases). Sample: cultured CD4+ T cells from blood. This CDR3 is CASSDGGAKNIQYF. CDR3 sequence (DNA): TGTGCCAGCAGTGACGGGGGAGCCAAAAACATTCAGTACTTC. Based on the CDR3 plus reference TRBV2 and TRBJ2-4, the full variable domain is EPEVTQTPSHQVTQMGQEVILRCVPISNHLYFYWYRQILGQKVEFLVSFYNNEISEKSEIFDDQFSVERPDGSNFTLKIRSTKLEDSAMYFCASSDGGAKNIQYFGAGTRLSVL.